This entry describes one T cell receptor beta chain. Its antigen is unknown. This CDR3 has 14 amino acids. CDR1 and CDR2 (germline): SGHTA, FQGNSA. TRB cDNA libraries were made by UMI-labeled 5' RACE. TCRdb re-analyzed the 5' RACE reads; it lists each CDR3 protein once, without DNA. In total, the table holds some 66,000 distinct CDR3 sequences. This specimen belongs to a study of CXCR3-negative and CXCR3-positive naive CD8 T cells. General study findings and limits: Comparably high diversity was seen in both naive subsets, and much lower diversity in memory CD8+ cells. For CXCR3-positive naive cells, TRB CDR3s were more hydrophobic than those of CXCR3-negative naive cells.

This receptor was identified in a human donor in good health. Some clones in this sample may be carry-over from other donors' samples. The chain couples TRBV7-2 to TRBJ1-2; TCRdb gives TRBD1 as the D gene, but with no DNA this cannot be confirmed. Sequenced material: naive CXCR3- CD8+ T cells from blood. Subset indicated: CD45RO-CCR7+CD27+CD95- naive CD8+ T cells lacking CXCR3 (TNR3-). The CDR3 protein is CASSLDPGAYGYTF.